The 5 T cell receptor beta chains below come from one sample, sequenced in a study of radiotherapy plus CTLA-4 blockade in lung cancer. Method: immunoSEQ multiplex PCR; TCRdb's copy keeps in-frame clones and lacks some. The profile shows approximately 40,000 clones, 65% to 90% of them singletons. The sample in question was peripheral blood, obtained from a patient treated with radiotherapy plus ipilimumab. The receptors derive from a human donor with non-small cell lung cancer whose response to radiotherapy plus ipilimumab could not be evaluated.

This chain links TRBV28 with TRBJ1-5; weak D call: TRBD1 (5 bases). Trimming pared 3 bases from V and 2 bases from J, leaving 11 bases between. Germline V gene sequence: CDR1 MDHEN, CDR2 SYDVKM. This CDR3 contains 15 residues. The chain's CDR3 is CASSLGSGRNQPQHF. CDR3 DNA sequence: TGTGCCAGCAGTTTGGGTTCAGGGCGCAATCAGCCCCAGCATTTT.

This chain uses TRBV19 with TRBJ1-3, with D unresolved. Germline CDR1 is LNHDA and CDR2 is SQIVND (reference sequence). Trimming shortened V by 6 bases and J by 0 bases, and 6 bases separated the two germline ends. The CDR3 contains 13 residues. CDR3 residues: CASRQASGNTIYF. The CDR3 DNA reads as TGTGCCAGTAGGCAGGCCTCTGGAAACACCATATATTTT.

The rearrangement joins TRBV18 to TRBJ1-4, with D possibly being TRBD1 (6 bases). Germline CDR1 KGHSH, CDR2 LQKENI. V gave up 3 bases and J gave up 8 bases, with 16 bases separating them. The CDR3 totals 15 residues. CDR3 nucleotides: TGTGCCAGCTCACCTCGAGGGGGAATCACGGAAAAACTGTTTTTT. Its translation is CASSPRGGITEKLFF.

The J gene is TRBJ1-1, the V gene TRBV29-1; D gene uncertain. Germline CDR1 is SQVTM and CDR2 is ANQGSEA. V lost 5 bases and J lost 0, with 13 bases in between. This CDR3 spans 14 amino acids. Here the CDR3 DNA reads TGCAGCGTTTCCTCCCTCACAGTGAACACTGAAGCTTTCTTT. Encoded protein: CSVSSLTVNTEAFF.

The rearrangement uses TRBV2 and TRBJ1-5; D remains unclear. Trimming removed 4 bases from V and 4 bases from J, with 14 bases in between. This CDR3 comprises 15 residues. Germline V gene sequence: CDR1 SNHLY, CDR2 FYNNEI. CDR3 protein: CASSGVSTSNQPQHF. The CDR3 DNA follows: TGTGCCAGCAGTGGGGTTTCGACTAGTAATCAGCCCCAGCATTTT.